This TCR beta chain was sequenced in a study of T cell repertoires and HLA-DP antigens. As for the study in general: Transduced HeLa cells presented HLA-DP to CD4+ T cells.

CD4+ T cells were isolated untouched, 95% to 98% pure. Germline V gene data show CDR1 as MDHEN and CDR2 as SYDVKM. V lost 3 bases to trimming and J lost 5 bases; unmatched junction nucleotides: 9. CDR3 length: 16 amino acids. Here immunoSEQ multiplex PCR was the method, and the copy in TCRdb shows in-frame clones only, minus some. The data show around 100,000 clones, about 91% seen once. Whole-study results and caveats: Clones undetected before culture averaged around 36% against one allele and around 50% against the other. Against both alloantigens, CD137+ clonality was similar, roughly 0.42.

Worth noting for this clone: The antigen is unknown.

This rearrangement joins TRBV28 to TRBJ1-5; TRBD1 agrees at 8 bases. Sequenced sample: CD4+ T cells from PBMCs. The source is a woman between 18 and 29 years old in good health and CMV-seronegative. The CDR3 loop is CASSFFGGQVDQPQHF. The CDR3 nucleotides read TGTGCCAGCAGTTTCTTCGGGGGACAGGTAGATCAGCCCCAGCATTTT. Drawing the rest from reference TRBV28 and TRBJ1-5, the complete variable domain is DVKVTQSSRYLVKRTGEKVFLECVQDMDHENMFWYRQDPGLGLRLIYFSYDVKMKEKGDIPEGYSVSREKKERFSLILESASTNQTSMYLCASSFFGGQVDQPQHFGDGTRLSIL.